This TCR beta chain is from a study of regulatory T cells in long-lasting Graves disease (dated by TCRdb to 2020 to 2023). The study in broad terms: Patients with newly diagnosed Graves' disease had been on antithyroid drugs for under 3 months. Peripheral blood TCR sequencing and RNA sequencing compared persistent Graves' disease patients with newly diagnosed Graves' disease patients. TCR sequencing covered 13 persistent and 20 or so newly diagnosed Graves' disease patients, some 33 samples in total. The study took place in China and was registered as a clinical trial. Results the study describes overall, beyond this receptor: Only the TCR beta chain was sequenced and analyzed. Lower TCR Shannon entropy and fewer highly expanded clones were observed in persistent Graves' disease patients than in newly diagnosed patients, which suggested clonal expansion. The authors noted that the small sample size was a limitation that may lower accuracy. Only peripheral blood was studied, because thyroid tissue, the primary lesion, was inaccessible. TRBV28, TRBJ1-2 and TRBJ2-5 were preferentially used in persistent disease, while TRBV20-1 and TRBJ2-1 were favored in newly diagnosed disease. Persistent patients shared more public clonotypes among themselves (around 3,000) than newly diagnosed patients did (more than 950).

CDR1 and CDR2 were assigned from the germline V gene as KGHDR and SFDVKD. There are 14 amino acids in the CDR3, from cysteine to phenylalanine inclusive. Just CDR3 DNA is preserved here, 42 bases in frame from base 1. V is cut by 9 bases and J by 4 bases, and the space between the germline ends is 16 bases. Note on this clonotype: Its binding antigen is unknown. It has no much larger one-base neighbor in the sample; base qualities were not kept.

Read against the paper, the sample's time point label means: newly diagnosed GD, antithyroid drugs for less than 3 months. RNA was extracted from PBMCs in TRIzol for both TCR sequencing and RNA sequencing. The diagnosis of Graves' disease followed American Thyroid Association guidelines. The patients came from an endocrinology department in Xi'an, China. Each patient gave about 9.1 milliliters of peripheral blood, collected in an EDTA anticoagulant tube. Ficoll Paque Plus density gradient separation was used to isolate PBMCs, and no additional T cell sorting was done. An Agilent 2100 Bioanalyzer and agarose gel were used to assess RNA quality, and a NanoDrop 2000 was used to measure RNA concentration. Receptors were amplified or captured by multiplex PCR. Sequenced using an Illumina HiSeq 4000. TCR beta libraries were built with iRepertoire HTBI primers and Arm-PCR amplification of CDR3 regions. Before sequencing, the PCR products went through gel purification. In the source study's methods: Gene usage analysis of CDR3 amino acid clonotypes relied on the approximately 60 TRBV and about 15 TRBJ segments identified across samples. Filtered high-quality paired reads were merged into contigs using COPE and FqMerger. BLAST was used to align contigs to IMGT TRBV, TRBD and TRBJ reference genes, with CDR3 defined following IMGT. Any clonotype with a frequency above 0.1% was counted as a highly expanded clone. Shannon entropy served as the measure of repertoire diversity, while the Gini coefficient captured V-J evenness. A clonotype was considered public if more than one individual shared it. TCRdb applied fastp at Q25 and MiXCR to the public reads, then kept only in-frame beta chains. Entries that share a CDR3 protein sequence are merged under the most common genes and DNA. The V and J calls were determined by TCRdb, not by the authors. Recorded for this sample are 400,000 to 500,000 distinct CDR3 sequences; around 15% of them occurred a single time. The top ten hold approximately 12% of the sample.

The same data also went into a second study, on T cells in Graves' hyperthyroidism and ophthalmopathy. The second study's paper adds: Stable Graves' hyperthyroidism was defined as the absence of progression to ophthalmopathy over 18 months of follow-up. The hyperthyroidism patients were between 18 and 65 years old and newly diagnosed, with a disease duration of less than 2 months. Any patient with an uncontrolled infection, another autoimmune disease, pregnancy or lactation was excluded. Diagnoses were based on clinical symptoms, serum thyroxine and TRAb, thyroid ultrasound and orbital computed tomography. For the first round of RT-PCR on the TCR CDR3, the HTBI primer set was used together with the Qiagen OneStep RT-PCR kit. Most expanded thyroid clonotypes (frequency above 0.001) were also detected in blood, suggesting blood repertoires may reflect thyroid immune responses. A 13 V-J signature model separated ophthalmopathy from stable hyperthyroidism, with around 91% sensitivity and 81% to 82% specificity in cross-validation and 80%/75% in testing. In validation, the model predicted progression to ophthalmopathy a median of 6.5 months before onset, with over 60% sensitivity and about 75% specificity. To identify TCR V-J signatures that set the groups apart, the researchers used a discovery cohort of 100 patients, made up of some 41 with Graves' ophthalmopathy and approximately 57 with stable Graves' hyperthyroidism. Prospective prediction of ophthalmopathy was tested in an independent validation cohort consisting of 18 to 20 hyperthyroidism patients and some 16 patients who later progressed to ophthalmopathy. The 95 to 100 discovery patients were divided at random into training and test sets in a 7:3 ratio. In addition, the study compared T-cell repertoires in thyroid tissue and in blood from five to seven Graves' hyperthyroidism patients. After sampling, hyperthyroidism patients received methimazole starting at 30 mg daily, and ophthalmopathy patients received high-dose intravenous methylprednisolone. Libraries were constructed in a second round of multiplex PCR, after which size selection and purification were performed. Libraries were sequenced paired-end with 100 bp reads on an Illumina HiSeq2000. SOAPnuke was used to process the raw data, removing reads that contained adapters or uncalled bases, had a mean Phred below 15, or lacked an exact match to the constant primer or identifier. COPE v1.2.5 was used to merge high-quality paired reads, and clonotypes were defined as unique nucleotide sequences. Clonotypes were aligned to IMGT TRBV, TRBD and TRBJ reference segments using MiTCR v1.1. The analysis included only V-J combinations with a frequency above 0.0001, which together covered more than 99% of the repertoires. A TCS score was defined as the ratio between F50 (clonal expansion) and ExV (chaos), using BLOSUM62-based TCRdist between CDR3 peptides within each V-J. Welch's t-statistics and random forest reduced just over 500 V-J features to 13, which were used in a naive Bayes classifier (R e1071). No statistical method was used to set the sample size in advance, and investigators knew the group allocation. The paper describes TCR Vbeta CDR3 sequencing of 120 to 150 peripheral blood samples, made up of 43 ophthalmopathy patients, 70 to 75 hyperthyroidism patients and some 17 progressor patients.

The clonotype originates from a woman in her twenties or thirties with Graves disease. Donor details come from another sample of the same person, matched by shared clones. Sequencing used peripheral blood mononuclear cells (PBMCs), obtained at new diagnosis, from a patient treated with antithyroid drugs. The receptor chain draws on TRBV24-1 and TRBJ2-3; the D assignment is uncertain and may be TRBD1 or TRBD2, with 6 bases supporting each. The DNA sequence is given as TGTGCCACCTCGAAGGCAAGGGGGGCAGATACGCAGTATTTT. Translated, this is CATSKARGADTQYF.